This TCR beta chain was observed in a study of CD8 T cells in ankylosing spondylitis. Findings of the study overall: Clones that were linked to disease were CD8+ and were relatively rare in peripheral blood.

Library preparation for TCR beta used quantitative 5'-RACE with molecular barcodes. MiXCR, applied by TCRdb to the 5' RACE reads, yields one record per CDR3 protein. The sample shows about 360,000 distinct CDR3 sequences, roughly 22% of them seen only once. Germline values: CDR1 LGHDT, CDR2 YNNKEL (reference sequence). This CDR3 contains 15 residues. Worth noting for this clonotype: Its antigen remains unidentified. The germline gene is not matched at one end of the junction; a read error may be the cause.

The sequence derives from a male donor with ankylosing spondylitis or in good health (not recorded which). The chain couples TRBV3-1 to TRBJ2-5; possibly TRBD1 for D (5 bases). The sequencing sample was made of blood, either unsorted or a sorted T cell fraction (not recorded which). The CDR3 DNA reads TGTGCCACCAGCCAAGGGTACAGGTCGGAGGAGACCCAGTACTTC. This codes for CATSQGYRSEETQYF.